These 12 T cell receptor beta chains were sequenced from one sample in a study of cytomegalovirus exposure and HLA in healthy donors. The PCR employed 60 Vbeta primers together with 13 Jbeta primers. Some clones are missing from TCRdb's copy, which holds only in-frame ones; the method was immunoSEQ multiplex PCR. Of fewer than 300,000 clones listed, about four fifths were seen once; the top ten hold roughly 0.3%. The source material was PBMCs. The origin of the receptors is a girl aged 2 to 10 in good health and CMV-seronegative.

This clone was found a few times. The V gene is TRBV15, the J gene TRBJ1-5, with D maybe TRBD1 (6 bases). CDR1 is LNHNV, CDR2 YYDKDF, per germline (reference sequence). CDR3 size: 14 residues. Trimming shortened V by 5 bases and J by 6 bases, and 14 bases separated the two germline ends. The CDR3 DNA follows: TGTGCCACCAGCGGCTTCTACAGGGCTCAGCCCCAGCATTTT. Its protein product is CATSGFYRAQPQHF.

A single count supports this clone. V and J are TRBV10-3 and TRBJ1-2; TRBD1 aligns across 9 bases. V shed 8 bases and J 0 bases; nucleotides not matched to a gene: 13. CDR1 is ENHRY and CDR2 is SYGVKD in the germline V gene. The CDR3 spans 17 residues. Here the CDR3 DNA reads TGTGCCATCTTAGATCCGGGACAGGGAATGGCTAACTATGGCTACACCTTC. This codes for CAILDPGQGMANYGYTF.

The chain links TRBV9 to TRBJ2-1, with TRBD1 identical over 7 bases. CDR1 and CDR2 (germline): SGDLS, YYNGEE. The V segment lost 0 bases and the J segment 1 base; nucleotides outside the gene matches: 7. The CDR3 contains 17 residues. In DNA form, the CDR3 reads TGTGCCAGCAGCGTAGGCTCCGGGACAGAGTCCTACAATGAGCAGTTCTTC. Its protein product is CASSVGSGTESYNEQFF. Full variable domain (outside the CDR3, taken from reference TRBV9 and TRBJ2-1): DSGVTQTPKHLITATGQRVTLRCSPRSGDLSVYWYQQSLDQGLQFLIQYYNGEERAKGNILERFSAQQFPDLHSELNLSSLELGDSALYFCASSVGSGTESYNEQFFGPGTRLTVL.

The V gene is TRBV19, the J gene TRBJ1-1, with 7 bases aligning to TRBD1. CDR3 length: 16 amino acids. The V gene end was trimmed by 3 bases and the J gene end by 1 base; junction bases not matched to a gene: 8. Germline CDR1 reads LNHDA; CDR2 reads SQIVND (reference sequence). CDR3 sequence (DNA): TGTGCCAGTAGTATGAGCCTACAGGGGAAGAACACTGAAGCTTTCTTT. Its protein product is CASSMSLQGKNTEAFF. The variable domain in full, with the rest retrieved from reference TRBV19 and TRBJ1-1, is DGGITQSPKYLFRKEGQNVTLSCEQNLNHDAMYWYRQDPGQGLRLIYYSQIVNDFQKGDIAEGYSVSREKKESFPLTVTSAQKNPTAFYLCASSMSLQGKNTEAFFGQGTRLTVV.

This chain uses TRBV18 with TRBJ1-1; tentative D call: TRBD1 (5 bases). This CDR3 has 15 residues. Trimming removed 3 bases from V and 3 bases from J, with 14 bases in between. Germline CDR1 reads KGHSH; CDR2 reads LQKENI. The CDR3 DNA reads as TGTGCCAGCTCACCCCAGGGTGGTGGGTACACTGAAGCTTTCTTT. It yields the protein CASSPQGGGYTEAFF.

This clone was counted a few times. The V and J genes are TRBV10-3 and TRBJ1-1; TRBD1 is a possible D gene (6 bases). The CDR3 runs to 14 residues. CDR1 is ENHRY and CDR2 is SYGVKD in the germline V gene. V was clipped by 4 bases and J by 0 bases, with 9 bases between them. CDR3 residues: CAISGTGLNTEAFF. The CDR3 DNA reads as TGTGCCATCAGTGGAACAGGGCTGAACACTGAAGCTTTCTTT.

Here the CDR3 reads CASSPNRDEQYF. DNA of the CDR3: TGCGCCAGCAGCCCTAATAGAGACGAGCAGTACTTC. This rearrangement joins TRBV5-1 to TRBJ2-7; no clear D. CDR3 length: 12 amino acids. Germline loops: CDR1 SGHRS, CDR2 YFSETQ. Trimming cost V 4 bases and J 5 bases, with 10 bases left between them. Supplemented by reference TRBV5-1 and TRBJ2-7, the full variable domain reads KAGVTQTPRYLIKTRGQQVTLSCSPISGHRSVSWYQQTPGQGLQFLFEYFSETQRNKGNFPGRFSGRQFSNSRSEMNVSTLELGDSALYLCASSPNRDEQYFGPGTRLTVT.

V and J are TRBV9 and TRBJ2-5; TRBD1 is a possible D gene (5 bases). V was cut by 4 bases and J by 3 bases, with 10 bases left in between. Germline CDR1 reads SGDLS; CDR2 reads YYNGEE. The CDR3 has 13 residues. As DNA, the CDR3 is TGTGCCAGCAGCCTAGGGGCCGAAGAGACCCAGTACTTC. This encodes CASSLGAEETQYF.

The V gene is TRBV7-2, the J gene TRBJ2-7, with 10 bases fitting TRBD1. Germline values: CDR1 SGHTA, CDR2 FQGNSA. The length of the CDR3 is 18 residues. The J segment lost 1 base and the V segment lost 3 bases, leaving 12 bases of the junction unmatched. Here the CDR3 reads CASSLYLGQGLSSYEQYF. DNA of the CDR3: TGTGCCAGCAGCTTGTACCTGGGACAGGGGCTTTCGTCCTACGAGCAGTACTTC.

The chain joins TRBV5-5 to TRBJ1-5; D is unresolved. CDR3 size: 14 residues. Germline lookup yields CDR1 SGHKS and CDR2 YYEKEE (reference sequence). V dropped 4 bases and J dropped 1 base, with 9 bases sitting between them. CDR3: CASSAYYSNQPQHF. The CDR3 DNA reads TGTGCCAGCAGCGCTTACTACAGCAATCAGCCCCAGCATTTT.

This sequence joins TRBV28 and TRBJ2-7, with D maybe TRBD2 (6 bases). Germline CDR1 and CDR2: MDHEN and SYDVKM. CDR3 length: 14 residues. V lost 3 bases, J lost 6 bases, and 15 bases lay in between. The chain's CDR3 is CASSFNQGGSEQYF. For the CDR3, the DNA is TGTGCCAGCAGTTTCAACCAGGGAGGAAGCGAGCAGTACTTC.

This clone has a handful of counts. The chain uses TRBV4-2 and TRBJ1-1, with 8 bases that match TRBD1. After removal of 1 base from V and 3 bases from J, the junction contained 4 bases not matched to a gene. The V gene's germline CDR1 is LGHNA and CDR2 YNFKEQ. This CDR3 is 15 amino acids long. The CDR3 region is CASSQGGGQDTEAFF. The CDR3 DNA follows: TGTGCCAGCAGCCAAGGGGGGGGACAGGACACTGAAGCTTTCTTT.